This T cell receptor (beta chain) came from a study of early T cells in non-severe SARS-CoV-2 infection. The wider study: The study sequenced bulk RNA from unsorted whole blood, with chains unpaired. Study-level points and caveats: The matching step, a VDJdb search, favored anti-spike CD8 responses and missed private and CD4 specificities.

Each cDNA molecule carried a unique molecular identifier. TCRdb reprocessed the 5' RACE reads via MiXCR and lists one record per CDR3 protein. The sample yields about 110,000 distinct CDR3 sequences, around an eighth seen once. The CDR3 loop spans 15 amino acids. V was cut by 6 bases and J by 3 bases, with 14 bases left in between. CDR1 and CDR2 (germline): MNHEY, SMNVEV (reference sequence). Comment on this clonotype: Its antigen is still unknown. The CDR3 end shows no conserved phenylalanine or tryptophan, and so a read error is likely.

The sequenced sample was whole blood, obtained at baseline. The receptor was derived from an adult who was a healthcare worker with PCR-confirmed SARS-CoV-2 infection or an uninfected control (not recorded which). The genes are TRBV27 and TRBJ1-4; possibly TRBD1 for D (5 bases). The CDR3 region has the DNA TGTGCCAGCAGCCATAACAGGATCGCTAATGAAAAACTGTTTTCT. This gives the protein CASSHNRIANEKLFS.